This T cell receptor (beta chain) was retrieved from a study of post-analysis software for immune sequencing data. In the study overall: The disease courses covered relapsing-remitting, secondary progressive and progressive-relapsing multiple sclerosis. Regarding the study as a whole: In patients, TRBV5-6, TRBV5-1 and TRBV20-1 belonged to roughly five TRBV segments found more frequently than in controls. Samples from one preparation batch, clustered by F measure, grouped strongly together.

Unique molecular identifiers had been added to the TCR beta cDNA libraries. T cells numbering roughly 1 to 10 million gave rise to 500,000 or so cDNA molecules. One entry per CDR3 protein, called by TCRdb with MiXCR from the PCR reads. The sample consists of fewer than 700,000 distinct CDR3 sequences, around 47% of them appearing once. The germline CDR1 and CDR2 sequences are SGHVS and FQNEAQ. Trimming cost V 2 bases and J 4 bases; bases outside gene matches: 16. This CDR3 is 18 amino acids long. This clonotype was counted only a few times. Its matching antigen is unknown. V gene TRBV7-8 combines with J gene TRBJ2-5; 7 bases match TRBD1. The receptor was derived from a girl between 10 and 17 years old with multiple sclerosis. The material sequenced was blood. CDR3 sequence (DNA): TGTGCCAGCAGCTTATCGCCGGACTTGACAGGGTCGACAGAGACCCAGTACTTC. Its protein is CASSLSPDLTGSTETQYF.